Sequencing of this T cell receptor beta chain was carried out in a study of identical twins. V gave up 5 bases and J gave up 2 bases; unmatched junction bases: 7. CDR1 and CDR2 from the germline V gene are MNHNS and SASEGT. The length of the CDR3 is 16 residues. cDNA molecules carried unique molecular identifiers, and template switching added a universal primer site. TCRdb recomputed calls from the 5' RACE reads with MiXCR, one row per CDR3 protein. The sample contains 240,000 or so distinct CDR3 sequences, roughly 13% of which appear only once. Donors were all healthy Caucasians. Findings and limits, study-wide: Zero-insertion analyses could be partly confounded by invariant MAIT and iNKT cells.

In this sample, this clonotype turned up a few times. Its antigen is as yet unknown. These data also featured in a second study, about yellow fever vaccine responses in identical twins.

V usage is TRBV6-1 and J usage is TRBJ2-4; 9 nucleotides agree with TRBD1. The sequenced sample was memory (CD45RO+) T cells sorted from blood. The sequence was obtained from a woman under 30 in good health. In DNA form, the CDR3 reads TGTGCCAGCAGTAGCCGGGACAGGGTAACCAAAAACATTCAGTACTTC. As protein: CASSSRDRVTKNIQYF.